These T cell receptor beta chains were read from a single sample in a study of blood T cell repertoires in COVID-19. Method: immunoSEQ multiplex PCR; TCRdb's copy keeps in-frame clones and lacks some. This sample carries roughly 260,000 clones, roughly 80% of them seen once, and the ten largest clones take about 5.3%. Sequencing was done on a sample of peripheral blood. These receptors were collected from an elderly woman with active or convalescent COVID-19. The CDR3 runs from the conserved cysteine through the conserved F or W. Each record gives: clone size, V gene, J gene, D gene, CDR3 protein, CDR3 DNA. D genes are given only for firm matches. Clone size appears in some rows only: once, few, many, or a class for an expanded clone.

>NA|TRBV10-3|TRBJ2-2|TRBD2
CAISALAGGRRELFF
TGTGCCATCAGTGCCCTAGCGGGGGGGCGTAGGGAGCTGTTTTTT
>NA|TRBV18|TRBJ1-5|NA
CASSPGGADQPQHF
TGTGCCAGCTCACCAGGGGGCGCGGATCAGCCCCAGCATTTT
>NA|TRBV6-2/TRBV6-3|TRBJ2-3|NA
CASSYSSRTDTQYF
TGTGCCAGCAGTTACTCGTCCCGGACAGATACGCAGTATTTT
>few|TRBV2|TRBJ1-2|NA
CASVGTSDGYTF
TGTGCCAGCGTCGGGACTAGCGATGGCTACACCTTC
>NA|TRBV18|TRBJ2-3|NA
CASSPQDYWKYF
TGTGCCAGCTCACCACAGGACTACTGGAAGTATTTT
>once|TRBV4-2|TRBJ2-7|NA
CASSQGIADHHSYEQYF
TGTGCCAGCAGCCAAGGAATAGCGGACCACCACTCCTACGAGCAGTACTTC
>once|TRBV19|TRBJ2-5|TRBD2
CASSRTSGIETQYF
TGTGCCAGTAGTAGGACTAGCGGGATCGAGACCCAGTACTTC
>once|TRBV28|TRBJ1-1|NA
CASTRTTEAFF
TGTGCCAGCACCAGAACGACTGAAGCTTTCTTT
>NA|TRBV5-1|TRBJ2-1|TRBD2
CASRSGLDAYNEQFF
TGCGCCAGCAGGTCTGGACTAGACGCCTACAATGAGCAGTTCTTC
>once|TRBV5-4|TRBJ2-7|TRBD2
CASRPHSGSALEQYF
TGTGCCAGCAGACCACATAGCGGGAGTGCCCTCGAGCAGTACTTC
>NA|TRBV18|TRBJ1-3|NA
CASSTAPRSAGNTIYF
TGTGCCAGCTCAACTGCGCCCAGGTCGGCTGGAAACACCATATATTTT
>NA|TRBV2|TRBJ1-4|NA
CASSVRGATNEKLFF
TGTGCCAGCAGTGTGCGGGGGGCGACTAATGAAAAACTGTTTTTT
>NA|TRBV5-1|TRBJ2-3|NA
CASSLAPTGDTQYF
TGCGCCAGCAGCTTGGCTCCGACTGGGGATACGCAGTATTTT
>NA|TRBV25-1|TRBJ1-6|TRBD1
CASSDRTGGYSPLHF
TGTGCCAGCAGTGATCGGACAGGGGGTTATTCACCCCTCCACTTT
>NA|TRBV4-1|TRBJ1-6|NA
CASSRVDSPSPLHF
TGCGCCAGCAGCCGCGTGGACAGCCCTTCACCCCTCCACTTT
>NA|TRBV6-5|TRBJ1-6|NA
CASRPQGVTSPLHF
TGTGCCAGCAGACCACAGGGTGTTACTTCACCCCTCCACTTT
>NA|TRBV19|TRBJ2-2|NA
CASSISFRGGGELFF
TGTGCCAGTAGTATTAGCTTCAGGGGTGGCGGGGAGCTGTTTTTT
>NA|TRBV5-1|TRBJ2-4|TRBD2
CASSLGPSGSYDIQYF
TGCGCCAGCAGCTTGGGGCCTAGCGGGAGCTACGACATTCAGTACTTC
>once|TRBV19|TRBJ2-7|TRBD2
CASSIVAGGHEQYF
TGTGCCAGTAGTATAGTAGCGGGAGGTCACGAGCAGTACTTC
>NA|TRBV29-1|TRBJ2-5|NA
CSVEVGPGSGETQYF
TGCAGCGTTGAAGTCGGGCCCGGGTCGGGGGAGACCCAGTACTTC
>NA|TRBV13|TRBJ2-7|TRBD2
CASSLGLAGRNEQYF
TGTGCCAGCAGCTTAGGCCTAGCGGGGCGGAACGAGCAGTACTTC
>once|TRBV13|TRBJ1-1|NA
CASSTGHLNTEAFF
TGTGCCAGCAGCACTGGACACTTGAACACTGAAGCTTTCTTT
>NA|TRBV5-1|TRBJ2-1|TRBD2
CASSPTSGLAGVGEQFF
TGCGCCAGCAGCCCGACCTCCGGACTAGCGGGAGTAGGTGAGCAGTTCTTC
>once|TRBV5-1|TRBJ2-2|NA
CASSLTHGVATGELFF
TGCGCCAGCAGCTTGACGCACGGGGTTGCCACCGGGGAGCTGTTTTTT
>NA|TRBV15|TRBJ2-1|NA
CATSRDAGFTSSAYNEQFF
TGTGCCACCAGCAGAGATGCAGGGTTCACGTCTTCGGCCTACAATGAGCAGTTCTTC
>NA|TRBV7-9|TRBJ2-1|TRBD2
CASRLTSGSYNEQFF
TGTGCCAGCAGGCTGACTAGCGGGAGTTACAATGAGCAGTTCTTC
>NA|TRBV6-1|TRBJ2-2|TRBD2
CASSAYGLAGGRGELFF
TGTGCCAGCAGTGCTTACGGACTAGCGGGGGGGCGCGGGGAGCTGTTTTTT
>NA|TRBV5-4|TRBJ1-3|NA
CASSLAGGSATELNTIYF
TGTGCCAGCAGCTTGGCCGGGGGATCCGCGACAGAATTAAACACCATATATTTT